A single sample is the source of the 27 T cell receptor beta chains below, sequenced in a study of early T cells in non-severe SARS-CoV-2 infection. One entry per CDR3 protein, called by TCRdb with MiXCR from the 5' RACE reads. Among 55,000 to 70,000 distinct CDR3 sequences listed, roughly a tenth were seen once. The sample was whole blood. The receptors were gathered from an adult who was a healthcare worker with PCR-confirmed SARS-CoV-2 infection or an uninfected control (not recorded which).

The J gene is TRBJ2-1, the V gene TRBV4-3, with 8 positions matching TRBD1. Germline V lookup: CDR1 LGHNA, CDR2 YSLEER. J lost 9 bases, V lost 1 base, and 11 bases had no gene match. CDR3 size: 16 residues. CDR3 DNA: TGCGCCAGCAGCCAAGGATGGACAGGGAGTAGTGGTGAGCAGTTCTTC. It codes for CASSQGWTGSSGEQFF.

This chain links TRBV6-1 with TRBJ1-1; possibly TRBD1 for D (5 bases). The CDR3 is made up of 14 amino acids. Germline loops: CDR1 MNHNS, CDR2 SASEGT. Trimming took 5 bases from V and 4 from J, leaving 14 bases between them. The CDR3 here is CASSRGGAGTEAFF. CDR3 bases: TGTGCCAGCAGTCGGGGAGGGGCGGGCACTGAAGCTTTCTTT.

This clonotype showed up just a few times. V is TRBV9 and J is TRBJ2-1, with unresolved D. V was shortened by 3 bases and J by 7 bases, with 8 bases between the two germline ends. The CDR3 consists of 12 residues. Germline V gene data show CDR1 as SGDLS and CDR2 as YYNGEE. CDR3 amino acids: CASSARSNEQFF. The CDR3 region has the DNA TGTGCCAGCAGCGCCAGGAGTAATGAGCAGTTCTTC.

The CDR3 bases are TGTGCCAGCAGTTCCCCCTCCAATGAGCAGTTCTTC. Translated, it gives CASSSPSNEQFF. This chain joins TRBV12-3 or TRBV12-4 and TRBJ2-1; no firm D call. V was clipped by 4 bases and J by 6 bases, with 7 bases between them. This CDR3 is built from 12 residues.

This clonotype was detected ten times or more. The chain combines TRBV28 with TRBJ2-4, with 8 bases that match TRBD2. Losses at the gene ends were 8 bases for V and 9 bases for J; bases not matched to a gene: 3. The CDR3 is made up of 11 amino acids. The germline gives CDR1 MDHEN, CDR2 SYDVKM. The CDR3: CASGLASIQYF. In nucleotides, the CDR3 is TGTGCCAGCGGACTAGCTTCCATTCAGTACTTC.

The CDR3 reads CASSTVGLAGVEEQFF. CDR3 sequence (DNA): TGTGCCAGCAGCACCGTGGGACTAGCGGGAGTTGAGGAGCAGTTCTTC. The V and J genes are TRBV9 and TRBJ2-1; TRBD2 aligns across 14 bases. The CDR3 is 16 amino acids. CDR1 SGDLS and CDR2 YYNGEE come from the germline V gene. Unmatched junction bases numbered 10, after V lost 4 bases and J lost 10 bases.

The CDR3 region is CASSTTSGRETGELFF. The CDR3 DNA follows: TGTGCCAGCAGCACGACTAGCGGGAGAGAGACCGGGGAGCTGTTTTTT. The chain is built from TRBV7-3 and TRBJ2-2; TRBD2 aligns across 12 bases. The CDR3 is 16 amino acids. Germline assignment: CDR1 SGHTA and CDR2 FQGTGA. J was trimmed by 5 bases and V by 5 bases; bases with no gene match: 6.

The chain has TRBV7-3 and TRBJ2-1, with D perhaps matching TRBD2 (5 bases). The germline V gene has CDR1 SGHTA and CDR2 FQGTGA. The CDR3 has 14 amino acids. Between the trimmed V and J ends, which lost 4 bases and 1 base, there was a span of 8 bases. The CDR3 DNA sequence: TGTGCCAGCAGCTCACGGGAATCCTACAATGAGCAGTTCTTC. Residues: CASSSRESYNEQFF. The complete variable domain, with remaining parts taken from reference TRBV7-3 and TRBJ2-1, reads GAGVSQTPSNKVTEKGKYVELRCDPISGHTALYWYRQSLGQGPEFLIYFQGTGAADDSGLPNDRFFAVRPEGSVSTLKIQRTERGDSAVYLCASSSRESYNEQFFGPGTRLTVL.

This clonotype has ten or more counts. The gene calls are TRBV10-1 and TRBJ1-5, with D possibly matching TRBD1 (5 bases). Trimming left V 0 bases short and J 8 bases short, with 8 bases between. CDR1 and CDR2 from the germline V gene are WNHNN and SYGVQD (reference sequence). The CDR3 is 13 amino acids. The CDR3 here is CASSESPGEPQHF. In nucleotides, the CDR3 is TGCGCCAGCAGTGAGTCCCCGGGGGAGCCCCAGCATTTT.

This clonotype has a handful of counts. V usage is TRBV5-1 and J usage is TRBJ2-3; D might be TRBD1 (6 bases). The V end lost 3 bases, the J end lost 4 bases, and 15 bases lay between the germline ends. CDR1 SGHRS and CDR2 YFSETQ come from the germline V gene. The CDR3 runs to 15 residues. The chain's CDR3 is CASSSGQRGADTQYF. CDR3 coding DNA: TGCGCCAGCAGCTCAGGACAGAGAGGAGCAGATACGCAGTATTTT.

The chain links TRBV18 to TRBJ2-1, with a possible D match to TRBD2 (6 bases). Per germline, CDR1 KGHSH and CDR2 LQKENI. The CDR3 runs to 14 residues. The germline V and J ends were trimmed by 10 bases and 8 bases, with 21 bases remaining between them. CDR3 sequence reads: CATLRAGLLDEQFF. The CDR3 DNA reads TGTGCCACGCTTCGAGCGGGCCTTTTGGATGAGCAGTTCTTC. Drawing the rest from reference TRBV18 and TRBJ2-1, the complete variable domain is NAGVMQNPRHLVRRRGQEARLRCSPMKGHSHVYWYRQLPEEGLKFMVYLQKENIIDESGMPKERFSAEFPKEGPSILRIQQVVRGDSAAYFCATLRAGLLDEQFFGPGTRLTVL.

This chain connects TRBV21-1 to TRBJ2-2; the D segment call TRBD2 is taken from the table without a DNA check. TRBV21-1 is given as a pseudogene. The CDR3 contains 16 residues. In DNA, the CDR3 is TGTGCCAGCAGCATCGTTACTAGCGGGAGTCCCGGGGAGCTGTTTTTT. Protein sequence: CASSIVTSGSPGELFF.

This clonotype was seen many times. The CDR3 sequence: CSARVPAGEGEAFF. CDR3 DNA: TGCAGTGCTAGAGTTCCCGCAGGGGAGGGGGAAGCTTTCTTT. This chain connects TRBV20-1 to TRBJ1-1, with D possibly being TRBD1 (6 bases). Germline V gives CDR1 DFQATT, CDR2 SNEGSKA (reference sequence). Trimming removed 1 base at V and 8 bases at J, with 17 bases between. The CDR3 consists of 14 residues.

This clonotype was observed a few times. The CDR3 sequence: CASSIGGGTGELFF. The CDR3 coding sequence is TGTGCCAGTAGTATCGGCGGGGGCACCGGGGAGCTGTTTTTT. The chain recombines TRBV19 with TRBJ2-2; TRBD2 matches at 7 bases. Unmatched junction bases numbered 2, after V lost 3 bases and J lost 4 bases. Germline CDR1 LNHDA, CDR2 SQIVND (reference sequence). The CDR3 is 14 residues long.

This clonotype was counted ten times or more. Written as DNA, the CDR3 is TGTGCCAGCAGTTTGATTAGCGGGAGAGGTATAGATACGCAGTATTTT. It encodes CASSLISGRGIDTQYF. The rearrangement links TRBV27 to TRBJ2-3; 9 nucleotides agree with TRBD2. After removal of 3 bases from V and 5 bases from J, the junction contained 9 bases not matched to a gene. The germline V gene encodes CDR1 MNHEY and CDR2 SMNVEV (reference sequence). The CDR3 is 16 amino acids.

The V gene is TRBV7-7, the J gene TRBJ2-5; TRBD2 agrees at 14 bases. This CDR3 comprises 17 residues. Unmatched junction bases numbered 8, after V lost 4 bases and J lost 4 bases. The germline CDR1 and CDR2 sequences are SSHAT and FNYEAQ (reference sequence). CDR3 in DNA: TGTGCCAGCAGCTCTGGACTAGCGGGAGGAAAAGGAGAGACCCAGTACTTC. This encodes CASSSGLAGGKGETQYF. Supplemented by reference TRBV7-7 and TRBJ2-5, the full variable domain reads GAGVSQSPRYKVTKRGQDVTLRCDPISSHATLYWYQQALGQGPEFLTYFNYEAQPDKSGLPSDRFSAERPEGSISTLTIQRTEQRDSAMYRCASSSGLAGGKGETQYFGPGTRLLVL.

The chain recombines TRBV4-1 with TRBJ1-1; the D is unclear. V was pared by 4 bases and J by 6 bases, with 12 bases between. This CDR3 region has 13 residues. CDR1 is MGHRA, CDR2 YSYEKL, per germline. The CDR3 loop is CASSPQRLSEAFF. The CDR3 DNA reads TGCGCCAGCAGCCCTCAAAGACTCTCTGAAGCTTTCTTT.

This clonotype appeared many times. J is TRBJ2-6 and V is TRBV10-3, with D uncertain. V lost 3 bases to trimming and J lost 3 bases, with 9 bases between them. The CDR3 runs 15 residues. Germline-derived CDR1 and CDR2 are ENHRY and SYGVKD. The CDR3 DNA reads as TGTGCCATCAGTGAAGTATGGGATGGGGCCAACGTCCTGACTTTC. This gives the protein CAISEVWDGANVLTF.

Ten or more counts support this clonotype. The chain is built from TRBV6-4 and TRBJ2-2; 10 bases line up with TRBD2. The CDR3 length is 14 residues. Germline CDR1 is MRHNA and CDR2 is SNTAGT. Germline trimming cut 6 bases from V and 6 bases from J; bases unmatched to any gene: 4. CDR3 nucleotide sequence: TGTGCCAGCAGGACCGGGACTAGCGCCGGGGAGCTGTTTTTT. Translating gives CASRTGTSAGELFF.

This clonotype has at least ten counts. The rearrangement joins TRBV7-9 to TRBJ2-7; weak D call: TRBD1 (6 bases). Looked up from germline, CDR1 is SEHNR and CDR2 is FQNEAQ (reference sequence). V lost 5 bases to trimming and J lost 6 bases, with 17 bases between them. The CDR3 spans 14 residues. The CDR3 loop is CASSRKTGLGEQYF. CDR3 in DNA: TGTGCCAGCAGCCGAAAGACAGGACTGGGCGAGCAGTACTTC.

The chain uses TRBV15 and TRBJ2-3, with TRBD2 matching 7 bases. This CDR3 is 15 amino acids long. From germline, CDR1 is LNHNV and CDR2 YYDKDF (reference sequence). The J segment lost 7 bases and the V segment lost 0 bases, leaving 7 bases of the junction unmatched. The DNA of the CDR3 is TGTGCCACCAGCAGAGATCGCGGGAGACAGCATACGCAGTATTTT. Protein: CATSRDRGRQHTQYF.

This clonotype has at least ten counts. This chain joins TRBV5-1 and TRBJ2-2; possibly TRBD2 for D (5 bases). Germline lookup yields CDR1 SGHRS and CDR2 YFSETQ. CDR3 length: 14 amino acids. With 3 bases removed from V and 0 bases from J, the gap between germline ends came to 6 bases. CDR3 sequence: CASSSGTNTGELFF. CDR3 sequence (DNA): TGCGCCAGCAGCTCCGGGACGAACACCGGGGAGCTGTTTTTT.

The chain joins TRBV2 to TRBJ2-7, with D perhaps matching TRBD1 or TRBD2 (5 bases each). Germline lookup yields CDR1 SNHLY and CDR2 FYNNEI. This CDR3 is built from 14 residues. Trimming removed 3 bases from V and 5 bases from J, with 14 bases in between. DNA of the CDR3: TGTGCCAGCAGTGATTCCGGGGCACGGGACGAGCAGTACTTC. It encodes CASSDSGARDEQYF.

This clonotype was picked up one time. The V call is TRBV28, the J call TRBJ2-1; no clear D. Germline-derived CDR1 and CDR2 are MDHEN and SYDVKM. The length of the CDR3 is 16 residues. V dropped 1 base and J dropped 4 bases, with 14 bases sitting between them. The CDR3 DNA is TGTGCCAGCAGTTTATTAAAAGGATATGTATACAATGAGCAGTTCTTC. Protein product: CASSLLKGYVYNEQFF. Full variable domain (outside the CDR3, taken from reference TRBV28 and TRBJ2-1): DVKVTQSSRYLVKRTGEKVFLECVQDMDHENMFWYRQDPGLGLRLIYFSYDVKMKEKGDIPEGYSVSREKKERFSLILESASTNQTSMYLCASSLLKGYVYNEQFFGPGTRLTVL.

In this sample, this clonotype turned up many times. This sequence joins TRBV15 and TRBJ2-7; 9 positions match TRBD1. From germline, CDR1 is LNHNV and CDR2 YYDKDF (reference sequence). The CDR3 is 14 amino acids. J lost 5 bases, V lost 3 bases, and 5 bases had no gene match. The CDR3 loop is CATSRIRQGDEQYF. Written as DNA, the CDR3 is TGTGCCACCAGCAGGATAAGACAGGGGGACGAGCAGTACTTC. The complete variable domain, with remaining parts taken from reference TRBV15 and TRBJ2-7, reads DAMVIQNPRYQVTQFGKPVTLSCSQTLNHNVMYWYQQKSSQAPKLLFHYYDKDFNNEADTPDNFQSRRPNTSFCFLDIRSPGLGDTAMYLCATSRIRQGDEQYFGPGTRLTVT.

The chain uses TRBV11-2 and TRBJ2-1; D not resolved. In germline, CDR1 is SGHAT, CDR2 FQNNGV. The CDR3 has 13 residues. V lost 5 bases, J lost 7 bases, and 12 bases lay in between. The CDR3 loop is CASSPHVLNEQFF. The CDR3 nucleotides read TGTGCCAGCAGCCCTCATGTCTTGAATGAGCAGTTCTTC.

The chain couples TRBV11-2 to TRBJ2-1; 9 nucleotides agree with TRBD1. CDR3 length: 14 amino acids. Germline V CDR1 and CDR2: SGHAT, FQNNGV. After removal of 7 bases from V and 6 bases from J, the junction contained 7 bases not matched to a gene. Here the CDR3 reads CASTDRGVSNEQFF. DNA of the CDR3: TGTGCCAGCACCGACAGGGGGGTGAGCAATGAGCAGTTCTTC.